This T cell receptor (beta chain) came from a study of T-cell reconstitution after alpha-beta-depleted transplantation in children listed by TCRdb under 2016. Background for the entire study: The study quantitatively tracked T-cell immune reconstitution after TCRalphabeta/CD19-depleted allogeneic hematopoietic cell transplantation in children using TCR repertoire profiling. Study-wide findings and limitations: Apparently early alphabetaT-cell count recovery about two months after transplant reportedly relied on only several hundred rapidly expanded clones derived from non-depleted graft cells. In some patients, high TCRbeta diversity at day 60 was attributed to recipient T cells and intrathymic progenitors that had survived conditioning. The frequencies of hyperexpanded clones fell over the following months, and after one year, T-cell counts and TCRbeta diversity were mostly attributed to newly produced T cells.

The treatment or condition label on this specimen signifies: allogeneic hematopoietic cell transplantation with graft depleted of TCRalphabeta T cells and CD19 B cells. Transplant recipients were children who received TCRalphabeta/CD19-depleted allogeneic hematopoietic cell grafts. CDR1 SGHAT and CDR2 FQNNGV were looked up in the germline V gene. The junction shows trimming of 5 bases on V and 3 bases on J, plus 13 bases between the germline ends. The cysteine opens and the phenylalanine closes a CDR3 of 14 amino acids. Only the CDR3 part of the read is kept: 42 bases, read in frame from the first base. Libraries were prepared through PCR. Sequencing relied on an Illumina HiSeq 2500. Molecular barcoding was employed in the preparation of TCR libraries, with unique molecular identifiers being used to normalize TCRbeta repertoire quantification. Using fastp at Q25 and MiXCR, TCRdb reprocessed the public reads and kept productive beta chains. Every distinct CDR3 protein forms one entry, paired with its most common genes and DNA. The sample contains 530,000 or so distinct CDR3 sequences, 25% to 30% of them found a single time. 30% to 45% of the sample is in the top ten clones.

A remark on this clonotype: The antigen it binds to is not known. No much larger clone is present one base from it, and per-base qualities are unavailable.

The sequenced sample was PBMCs, obtained before TCRalphabeta/CD19-depleted stem cell transplant. Here the chain combines TRBV11-2 and TRBJ2-5, with TRBD1 perhaps the D gene, on 6 matching bases. The sequence came from a boy in the first two years of life with Wiskott-Aldrich syndrome, due to receive a stem cell transplant. This receptor has the CDR3 CASSPVPGEETQYF. In nucleotide form, the sequence is TGTGCCAGCAGCCCCGTCCCAGGGGAAGAGACCCAGTACTTC. The full variable domain, completed from the reference TRBV11-2 and TRBJ2-5 proteins outside the CDR3, reads EAGVAQSPRYKIIEKRQSVAFWCNPISGHATLYWYQQILGQGPKLLIQFQNNGVVDDSQLPKDRFSAERLKGVDSTLKIQPAKLEDSAVYLCASSPVPGEETQYFGPGTRLLVL.